The 16 T cell receptor beta chains given below trace back to one sample, sequenced in a study of blood T cell repertoires in COVID-19. Measured with immunoSEQ multiplex PCR; TCRdb has only the in-frame clones, and not every one. The table lists approximately 220,000 clones, about 83% of them singletons. Sequencing was performed on peripheral blood. These TCRs come from a woman between 40 and 50 years old with active or convalescent COVID-19.

In its sample, this clone was seen once. The chain joins TRBV27 to TRBJ1-6; TRBD1 matches 10 bases. The V gene's germline CDR1 is MNHEY and CDR2 SMNVEV (reference sequence). The V and J ends lost 3 bases and 7 bases, in that order; junction bases with no gene match: 9. The CDR3 runs to 17 residues. The CDR3 is CASSFSPRTGGNSPLHF. The CDR3 DNA follows: TGTGCCAGCAGTTTTTCCCCCCGGACAGGGGGGAATTCACCCCTCCACTTT.

CDR3 DNA: TGTGCCTGGGGATCTGAGACCCTCCACTTT. Amino acid sequence: CAWGSETLHF. The chain recombines TRBV30 with TRBJ1-6; no firm D call. Germline V CDR1 and CDR2: GTSNPN, SVGIG (reference sequence). CDR3 length: 10 amino acids. Trimming removed 5 bases from V and 14 bases from J, with 10 bases in between. Full variable domain (remainder filled in from reference TRBV30 and TRBJ1-6): SQTIHQWPATLVQPVGSPLSLECTVEGTSNPNLYWYRQAAGRGLQLLFYSVGIGQISSEVPQNLSASRPQDRQFILSSKKLLLSDSGFYLCAWGSETLHFGNGTRLTVT.

The J gene is TRBJ2-5, the V gene TRBV18; tentative D call: TRBD2 (6 bases). The V end lost 0 bases, the J end lost 6 bases, and 14 bases lay between the germline ends. Germline V gene lookup returns CDR1 KGHSH and CDR2 LQKENI. There are 15 residues in the CDR3. CDR3 DNA sequence: TGTGCCAGCTCACCACCGTCGGGAGTGGGGAAGACCCAGTACTTC. Encoded protein: CASSPPSGVGKTQYF.

The chain joins TRBV5-6 to TRBJ2-6; D may be TRBD1 (6 bases). Germline-derived CDR1 and CDR2 are SGHDT and YYEEEE. The ends were cut back, 1 base at V and 2 bases at J, with 19 bases in the middle. This CDR3 has 19 amino acids. The CDR3 nucleotides read TGTGCCAGCAGCTTGATGGGGGACATAGCCTTCGCTGGGGCCAACGTCCTGACTTTC. This translates into CASSLMGDIAFAGANVLTF. The whole variable domain, remainder taken from reference TRBV5-6 and TRBJ2-6, is DAGVTQSPTHLIKTRGQQVTLRCSPKSGHDTVSWYQQALGQGPQFIFQYYEEEERQRGNFPDRFSGHQFPNYSSELNVNALLLGDSALYLCASSLMGDIAFAGANVLTFGAGSRLTVL.

This clone has a single count. This chain uses TRBV7-2 with TRBJ2-1, with D perhaps TRBD2 (6 bases). Germline CDR1 SGHTA, CDR2 FQGNSA. CDR3 size: 15 residues. Trimming left V 3 bases short and J 5 bases short, with 14 bases between. CDR3 protein: CASSFLWGVDNEQFF. In nucleotides, the CDR3 is TGTGCCAGCAGCTTCCTATGGGGGGTGGACAATGAGCAGTTCTTC.

This chain uses TRBV7-6 with TRBJ2-2; 9 positions match TRBD2. Trimming took 2 bases from V and 7 from J; bases not matched to a gene: 8. CDR3 length: 16 residues. Germline CDR1 reads SGHVS; CDR2 reads FNYEAQ. In nucleotides, the CDR3 is TGTGCCAGCAGCTTAACGCTAGCGGGATTAGGCGGGGAGCTGTTTTTT. Encoded protein: CASSLTLAGLGGELFF.

The chain joins TRBV6-2 or TRBV6-3 to TRBJ2-1, with D maybe TRBD1 (6 bases). Germline CDR1 is MNHEY and CDR2 is SVGEGT. Trimming shortened V by 2 bases and J by 5 bases, and 16 bases separated the two germline ends. The CDR3 loop spans 16 amino acids. The CDR3 sequence is CASSYVLGTPNNEQFF. DNA for the CDR3: TGTGCCAGCAGTTACGTGCTCGGGACACCCAACAATGAGCAGTTCTTC.

V and J are TRBV6-5 and TRBJ1-4, with D perhaps matching TRBD1 (6 bases). With 6 bases removed from V and 8 bases from J, the gap between germline ends came to 16 bases. This CDR3 contains 14 residues. Per the germline V gene, CDR1 is MNHEY and CDR2 is SVGAGI. The CDR3 is CASSQDSVLEKLFF. The CDR3 region has the DNA TGTGCCAGCAGCCAGGACAGTGTCCTCGAAAAACTGTTTTTT.

The chain combines TRBV5-4 with TRBJ2-7, with 10 bases aligning to TRBD1. V gave up 4 bases and J gave up 6 bases; unmatched junction bases: 10. The V gene's germline CDR1 is SGHNT and CDR2 YYREEE (reference sequence). The CDR3 totals 15 residues. The DNA for the CDR3 is TGTGCCAGCAGCGGGAGGGACAGGGGAGGACGCGAGCAGTACTTC. Amino acid sequence: CASSGRDRGGREQYF.

V gene TRBV24-1 combines with J gene TRBJ1-5, with TRBD1 identical over 8 bases. The CDR3 contains 16 residues. Germline trimming cut 3 bases from V and 6 bases from J; bases unmatched to any gene: 9. The germline V gene encodes CDR1 KGHDR and CDR2 SFDVKD. The CDR3 coding sequence is TGTGCCACCAGTGATCTCCCTTTAGGGACAGGTCAGCCCCAGCATTTT. It translates to CATSDLPLGTGQPQHF.

The chain combines TRBV7-8 with TRBJ2-7; D might be TRBD2 (5 bases). Trimming cost V 6 bases and J 0 bases, with 15 bases left between them. This CDR3 contains 15 residues. From germline, CDR1 is SGHVS and CDR2 FQNEAQ. CDR3 amino acids: CASRGNRGSSYEQYF. Written as DNA, the CDR3 is TGTGCCAGCAGGGGGAATCGGGGTAGCTCCTACGAGCAGTACTTC.

The rearrangement uses TRBV5-1 and TRBJ2-7; 7 nucleotides line up with TRBD2. V gave up 0 bases and J gave up 3 bases; unmatched junction bases: 6. This CDR3 spans 15 amino acids. Germline CDR1 reads SGHRS; CDR2 reads YFSETQ. This CDR3 is CASSLGSGANYEQYF. Written as DNA, the CDR3 is TGCGCCAGCAGCTTGGGAAGCGGGGCCAACTACGAGCAGTACTTC.

This chain connects TRBV21-1 to TRBJ1-1; TRBD1, the table's D call, was not compared with the DNA. TRBV21-1 counts as a pseudogene. The CDR3 has 11 residues. The CDR3, as DNA: TGTGCCAGCACCCAGTACACTGAAGCTTTCTTT. Protein product: CASTQYTEAFF.

The chain couples TRBV2 to TRBJ1-1; maybe TRBD1 (6 bases). Germline lookup yields CDR1 SNHLY and CDR2 FYNNEI. V lost 6 bases and J 11 bases, leaving 16 bases between the germline ends. This CDR3 has 12 amino acids. Here the CDR3 DNA reads TGTGCCAGCAGCGTTTCGGGGACAAGCGCTTTCTTT. It encodes CASSVSGTSAFF.

V usage is TRBV2 and J usage is TRBJ2-4, with 7 bases aligning to TRBD2. Germline-derived CDR1 and CDR2 are SNHLY and FYNNEI. V shed 0 bases and J 1 base; nucleotides not matched to a gene: 0. The CDR3 length is 15 residues. The CDR3 region has the DNA TGTGCCAGCAGTGAAGCTAGCGGGGCCAAAAACATTCAGTACTTC. This gives the protein CASSEASGAKNIQYF.

This rearrangement joins TRBV29-1 to TRBJ1-1; D gene ambiguous. The V gene's germline CDR1 is SQVTM and CDR2 ANQGSEA. There are 14 residues in the CDR3. The V end was cut by 4 bases, the J end by 3 bases, with 15 bases between. CDR3 sequence: CSVGGISLYTEAFF. In DNA form, the CDR3 reads TGCAGCGTTGGAGGGATTTCGTTGTACACTGAAGCTTTCTTT.